A single T cell receptor beta chain is shown here with its context. These data originate in a study of PD-L1 blockade in urothelial cancer. Study information: Treatment start was followed by blood analysis at 3 weeks (second dose) and again at 6 weeks.

Time point indicated: peripheral blood 6 weeks after treatment start. CDR3 length equals 15 residues. Germline CDR1 is MNHNS and CDR2 is SASEGT. Trimming took 9 bases from V and 4 from J; bases not matched to a gene: 9. The repertoire was sequenced with immunoSEQ multiplex PCR; TCRdb's copy has only in-frame clones and lacks some. The table lists about 36,000 clones, 84% of them singletons. The sequence was obtained from a man in his forties with urothelial cancer. The V call is TRBV6-1, the J call TRBJ1-5; 10 bases map to TRBD1. Source: PBMCs, taken around atezolizumab (anti-PD-L1) treatment. CDR3 residues: CASLLRDRGNQPQHF. The CDR3 DNA reads as TGTGCCAGTTTGCTCCGGGACAGGGGTAATCAGCCCCAGCATTTT.